This TCR beta chain emerged from a study of T cells in Graves' hyperthyroidism and ophthalmopathy. Notes on the study in general: Blood also carried most thyroid clonotypes expanded above 0.001.

Amplified TCR beta CDR3 regions derived from RNA transcripts. A set of HTBI primers served as the primers for a first-round RT-PCR of the TCR CDR3. One entry per CDR3 protein, called by TCRdb with MiXCR from the multiplex PCR reads. The sample lists around 490,000 distinct CDR3 sequences, about 20% seen once, with approximately 50% in the top ten. Of note for this clonotype: Antigen: not known. With a much larger clone just one base away, this may be a read error.

Patients with ophthalmopathy all had a Clinical Activity Score of at least 3, a NOSPECS grade of at least 4 and duration under 3 months. Exclusion followed for patients with uncontrolled infection, other autoimmune disease, pregnancy or lactation. Around 10 ml fresh peripheral blood yielded the PBMCs. This receptor was identified in a man in his forties with Graves' ophthalmopathy. The sequencing sample was made of blood.

This chain's CDR3 is CASSFTSGRSYNELFF. The CDR3 DNA follows: TGTGCCAGCAGTTTTACTAGCGGGAGGTCCTACAATGAGCTGTTCTTC. V and J are TRBV12-3 or TRBV12-4 and TRBJ2-1, with 12 nucleotides matching TRBD2. This CDR3 is built from 16 residues.